This T cell receptor beta chain was found in a study of cytomegalovirus exposure and HLA in healthy donors. Across the whole study: Among about 380 genotyped donors, more than 65% fell in the Caucasian-associated ancestry cluster. Regarding the study as a whole: One variant, a missense change in DCLRE1C, was linked in a later analysis to TCR beta V- and J-gene trimming. Within a later analysis, the majority of CMV-associated TCR beta chains appeared HLA-restricted.

Germline lookup yields CDR1 SGHVS and CDR2 FQNEAQ. The CDR3 contains 13 residues. V was clipped by 3 bases and J by 7 bases, with 10 bases between them. A remark on this clone: Its antigen is unidentified. The same CDR3 is also encoded by other DNA sequences in this sample.

It was with 60 Vbeta and 13 Jbeta primers that the PCR ran. The assay was immunoSEQ multiplex PCR, and TCRdb's table has in-frame clones only and misses some. The sample yields 100,000 to 150,000 clones, 70% to 85% seen once. The sequencing input was PBMCs. V and J are TRBV7-8 and TRBJ1-5; D is undetermined. The sequence was obtained from a boy younger than 10 in good health and CMV-seronegative. The CDR3 DNA sequence: TGTGCCAGCAGCTTGGCAGGTTCACAGCCCCAGCATTTT. Translated: CASSLAGSQPQHF.